One sample yielded the 6 T cell receptor beta chains listed below, sequenced in a study of T cells in Graves' hyperthyroidism and ophthalmopathy. Amplification yielded TCR beta CDR3 regions, with RNA transcripts as the source. Initially, a first-round RT-PCR of the TCR CDR3 employed the HTBI primer set. TCRdb redid the calling of the multiplex PCR reads with MiXCR, one entry per CDR3 protein. The data hold about 710,000 distinct CDR3 sequences, with roughly 15% observed a single time. The specimen was blood. The receptors stem from a young man with Graves' hyperthyroidism.

This clonotype was seen many times. This chain connects TRBV11-2 to TRBJ2-7; 8 positions match TRBD1. Germline CDR1 is SGHAT and CDR2 is FQNNGV. V lost 4 bases, J lost 2 bases, and 4 bases stayed unmatched. The CDR3 totals 14 residues. CDR3 sequence: CASSYGTGAYEQYF. CDR3 nucleotides: TGTGCCAGCAGCTACGGGACAGGAGCCTACGAGCAGTACTTC.

The CDR3: CSARQALAGVHNEQFF. CDR3 sequence (DNA): TGCAGTGCTAGACAGGCCCTAGCGGGAGTCCACAATGAGCAGTTCTTC. The genes are TRBV20-1 and TRBJ2-1; TRBD2 matches 10 bases. The J segment lost 5 bases and the V segment lost 2 bases, leaving 9 bases of the junction unmatched. This CDR3 contains 16 residues. The germline CDR1 and CDR2 sequences are DFQATT and SNEGSKA (reference sequence).

This clonotype was counted many times. This chain joins TRBV24-1 and TRBJ2-5; 10 bases align to TRBD2. V was clipped by 7 bases and J by 4 bases; unmatched bases: 11. Germline loops: CDR1 KGHDR, CDR2 SFDVKD. This CDR3 spans 16 amino acids. The CDR3 nucleotides are TGTGCCACCAGCTCCGGGCCTAGCGGGAGTAGAGAGACCCAGTACTTC. Translated, it gives CATSSGPSGSRETQYF.

The J gene is TRBJ2-1, the V gene TRBV19; 12 bases are a match to TRBD2. The CDR3 is made up of 17 amino acids. J was trimmed by 1 base and V by 6 bases; bases with no gene match: 7. Germline V gene sequence: CDR1 LNHDA, CDR2 SQIVND (reference sequence). The chain's CDR3 is CASSQIGLAGSYNEQFF. CDR3 nucleotide sequence: TGTGCCAGTAGCCAAATAGGACTAGCGGGATCCTACAATGAGCAGTTCTTC.

This clonotype was detected ten times or more. J is TRBJ2-7 and V is TRBV7-8, with D uncertain. V lost 1 base to trimming and J lost 2 bases, with 15 bases between them. Germline lookup yields CDR1 SGHVS and CDR2 FQNEAQ. CDR3 length equals 16 residues. Here the CDR3 DNA reads TGTGCCAGCAGCTTAGTCGCGGCGAAGGTAACCTACGAGCAGTACTTC. Translation gives CASSLVAAKVTYEQYF.

This clonotype was counted many times. The chain employs TRBV11-2 and TRBJ2-7, with a tentative D call TRBD2 (5 bases). The germline gives CDR1 SGHAT, CDR2 FQNNGV. Trimming stripped 2 bases from V and 0 bases from J, with 11 bases between. The CDR3 loop spans 15 amino acids. CDR3 loop: CASSLRPDSSYEQYF. CDR3 bases: TGTGCCAGCAGCTTACGGCCGGACTCCTCCTACGAGCAGTACTTC.